These T cell receptor beta chains were read from a single sample in a study of HIV-infected children after antiretroviral therapy interruption. Each CDR3 protein gets one entry after TCRdb re-called the 3' RACE reads with MiXCR. Of fewer than 50,000 distinct CDR3 sequences listed, around 4.1% are singletons. Sequences were derived from CD45RA+ CD4+ T cells from PBMCs, pooled from several time points, sampled from a donor given antiretroviral therapy, either interrupted or continuous. Every receptor here comes from a pool of human donors with HIV. The CDR3 runs from the conserved cysteine through the conserved F or W. A D gene is named only where the DNA matches it firmly. Not every row has a clone size; where given, it reads once, few, many or a size class.

v_gene	abundance	j_gene	d_gene	CDR3aa	CDR3nt
TRBV20-1	many	TRBJ1-2	NA	CSASDNLYGYTF	TGCAGTGCTAGTGACAACCTCTATGGCTACACCTTC
TRBV6-6	many	TRBJ2-3	NA	CASSSQLPRDSGTDTQYF	TGTGCCAGCAGTTCCCAACTCCCAAGGGATAGTGGCACAGATACGCAGTATTTT
TRBV3-1	NA	TRBJ1-4	NA	CASSQEGPMGEKLFF	TGTGCCAGCAGCCAAGAAGGACCCATGGGGGAAAAACTGTTTTTT
TRBV29-1	once	TRBJ2-5	NA	CSGGSFQETQYF	TGCAGCGGGGGTTCATTCCAAGAGACCCAGTACTTC
TRBV2	few	TRBJ1-4	NA	CASSEEDGEKLFF	TGTGCCAGCAGTGAGGAGGACGGTGAAAAACTGTTTTTT
TRBV5-8	many	TRBJ1-2	NA	CASSLQGSAYGYTF	TGTGCCAGCAGCTTGCAGGGGTCAGCATATGGCTACACCTTC
TRBV12-3/TRBV12-4	NA	TRBJ1-4	NA	CASTQDQDSPKKLFF	TGTGCCAGCACCCAAGACCAGGACTCTCCCAAAAAACTGTTTTTT
TRBV6-1	many	TRBJ2-6	NA	CASSGMKGDWAEANVLTF	TGTGCCAGCAGTGGAATGAAGGGGGACTGGGCCGAGGCCAACGTCCTGACTTTC
TRBV2	many	TRBJ1-5	NA	CASRSDDQPQHF	TGTGCCAGCAGATCGGACGATCAGCCCCAGCATTTT
TRBV12-3/TRBV12-4	NA	TRBJ2-3	NA	CASSRASAGLSTDTQYF	TGTGCCAGCAGTAGGGCCTCCGCGGGTCTCAGCACAGATACGCAGTATTTT
TRBV6-2/TRBV6-3	NA	TRBJ2-3	NA	CASSLAEYTQYF	TGTGCCAGCAGCTTGGCTGAGTATACGCAGTATTTT
TRBV6-5	NA	TRBJ2-3	TRBD2	CASSYNRRGAGGADTQYF	TGTGCCAGCAGTTATAATAGGCGGGGAGCCGGGGGGGCAGATACGCAGTATTTT
TRBV5-1	NA	TRBJ1-1	NA	CASSLGGANTEAFF	TGCGCCAGCAGCTTGGGGGGGGCGAACACTGAAGCTTTCTTT
TRBV7-2	many	TRBJ2-2	NA	CASSFPGGELFF	TGTGCCAGCAGCTTTCCCGGTGGGGAGCTGTTTTTT
TRBV7-2	many	TRBJ2-6	TRBD2	CASSLAKRGPTAGANVLTF	TGTGCCAGCAGCTTAGCCAAGCGGGGGCCTACCGCTGGGGCCAACGTCCTGACTTTC
TRBV11-2	many	TRBJ1-1	NA	CASSQSMESWDTEAFF	TGTGCCAGCAGCCAGTCAATGGAATCCTGGGACACTGAAGCTTTCTTT
TRBV12-5	NA	TRBJ1-5	TRBD1	CASGHRTGALNQPQHF	TGTGCTAGTGGTCACCGGACAGGAGCCCTGAATCAGCCCCAGCATTTT
TRBV29-1	few	TRBJ2-3	TRBD2	CSGQRGSDTQYF	TGCAGCGGACAGCGGGGGTCAGATACGCAGTATTTT
TRBV20-1	many	TRBJ2-7	NA	CSARGRQSSSYEQYF	TGCAGTGCTAGAGGTAGACAGAGTAGCTCCTACGAGCAGTACTTC
TRBV18	many	TRBJ2-7	TRBD1	CASSPRTGGVGEQYF	TGTGCCAGCTCCCCGAGGACAGGGGGGGTAGGAGAGCAGTACTTC
TRBV5-1	many	TRBJ2-1	NA	CASSLDFSSSYNEQFF	TGCGCCAGCAGCTTGGACTTCTCCAGCTCCTACAATGAGCAGTTCTTC
TRBV2	many	TRBJ2-6	NA	CASSNGFSGANVLTF	TGTGCCAGCAGTAACGGTTTCTCTGGGGCCAACGTCCTGACTTTC
TRBV18	many	TRBJ2-3	NA	CASSADDTQYF	TGTGCCAGCTCTGCCGACGATACGCAGTATTTT
TRBV7-9	medium-sized	TRBJ2-3	NA	CASSLVGGTDTQYF	TGTGCCAGCAGCTTAGTGGGGGGCACAGATACGCAGTATTTT
TRBV20-1	many	TRBJ2-2	TRBD1	CSARQGRTGELFF	TGCAGTGCTCGACAGGGTCGGACCGGGGAGCTGTTTTTT
TRBV11-2	many	TRBJ2-7	NA	CASSNLHHPYEQYF	TGTGCCAGCAGCAACCTGCACCATCCTTACGAGCAGTACTTC
TRBV12-3/TRBV12-4	many	TRBJ2-3	TRBD2	CASRALAGGPDTQYF	TGTGCCAGCAGGGCCCTAGCGGGGGGGCCAGATACGCAGTATTTT
TRBV2	many	TRBJ2-7	NA	CASSPKTGGSYEQYF	TGTGCCAGCAGTCCAAAGACGGGTGGGTCCTACGAGCAGTACTTC
TRBV5-5	NA	TRBJ2-7	TRBD2	CASSLGSLAGGYEQYF	TGTGCCAGCAGCTTGGGGAGTCTAGCGGGGGGCTACGAGCAGTACTTC
TRBV6-2/TRBV6-3	NA	TRBJ1-5	TRBD1	CASSFLGQGKRTQHF	TGTGCCAGCAGCTTTCTGGGACAGGGTAAGAGGACCCAGCATTTT
TRBV7-2	many	TRBJ2-3	NA	CASSLEGGVNTDTQYF	TGTGCCAGCAGCTTAGAGGGCGGGGTAAACACAGATACGCAGTATTTT
TRBV20-1	many	TRBJ1-5	NA	CSARVGGNSNQPQHF	TGCAGTGCTAGAGTTGGGGGGAACAGCAATCAGCCCCAGCATTTT
TRBV19	few	TRBJ1-5	NA	CASSTGMGQPQHF	TGTGCCAGCTCCACAGGGATGGGTCAGCCCCAGCATTTT
TRBV3-1	many	TRBJ1-1	NA	CASSQAGLAAEAFF	TGTGCCAGCAGCCAAGCAGGGTTAGCGGCTGAAGCTTTCTTT
TRBV5-1	few	TRBJ2-7	TRBD1	CASTSGQGSSEQYF	TGCGCCAGCACTTCGGGACAGGGTTCTAGCGAGCAGTACTTC
TRBV29-1	many	TRBJ1-1	NA	CSVHPWGSGDTEAFF	TGCAGCGTCCACCCTTGGGGATCTGGGGACACTGAAGCTTTCTTT
TRBV2	many	TRBJ2-3	NA	CASSERQTLTLLSTDTQYF	TGTGCCAGCAGTGAAAGGCAAACCTTAACCCTACTTAGCACAGATACGCAGTATTTT
TRBV2	many	TRBJ1-1	TRBD1	CASSVRTGQRDTEAFF	TGTGCCAGCAGTGTCCGGACAGGGCAAAGAGACACTGAAGCTTTCTTT
TRBV2	NA	TRBJ2-3	NA	CASNEADWVTDTQYF	TGTGCCAGCAACGAGGCGGATTGGGTCACAGATACGCAGTATTTT
TRBV24-1	NA	TRBJ2-1	NA	CATSDFLSRGGEQFF	TGTGCCACCAGTGATTTCCTTTCCAGGGGTGGTGAGCAGTTCTTC
TRBV25-1	many	TRBJ2-1	NA	CASSEVRAKGKNEQFF	TGTGCCAGCAGTGAAGTCCGGGCTAAGGGTAAGAATGAGCAGTTCTTC
TRBV20-1	many	TRBJ2-3	NA	CSARRVDLTDTQYF	TGCAGTGCTAGGAGGGTGGACCTCACAGATACGCAGTATTTT
TRBV29-1	many	TRBJ2-7	TRBD1	CSVVQGIAYEQYF	TGCAGCGTTGTACAGGGGATCGCTTACGAGCAGTACTTC
TRBV6-1	many	TRBJ1-3	NA	CASSEAEGYSGNTIYF	TGTGCCAGCAGTGAAGCGGAAGGGTACTCTGGAAACACCATATATTTT
TRBV5-4	few	TRBJ2-3	NA	CASSPGPSTDTQYF	TGTGCCAGCAGCCCAGGACCGAGCACAGATACGCAGTATTTT
TRBV2	many	TRBJ1-1	NA	CAGQGPRNTEAFF	TGTGCCGGGCAGGGTCCCCGGAACACTGAAGCTTTCTTT
TRBV2	many	TRBJ2-1	NA	CASRWDNEQFF	TGTGCCAGCAGATGGGACAATGAGCAGTTCTTC
TRBV28	few	TRBJ2-4	NA	CASSLYADSRAKNIQYF	TGTGCCAGCAGTTTGTATGCCGACAGCAGGGCCAAAAACATTCAGTACTTC
TRBV12-3/TRBV12-4	many	TRBJ1-5	NA	CASSLVGQPQHF	TGTGCCAGCAGTTTAGTTGGACAGCCCCAGCATTTT
TRBV3-1	many	TRBJ2-4	NA	CASSQAELAKNIQYF	TGTGCCAGCAGCCAAGCGGAATTAGCCAAAAACATTCAGTACTTC
TRBV6-2/TRBV6-3	NA	TRBJ1-1	NA	CASTSGGAEDTEAFF	TGTGCCAGCACCTCCGGAGGGGCAGAGGACACTGAAGCTTTCTTT
TRBV2	many	TRBJ2-7	NA	CASRKQRGQDHEQYF	TGTGCCAGCAGGAAACAGCGCGGGCAGGACCACGAGCAGTACTTC